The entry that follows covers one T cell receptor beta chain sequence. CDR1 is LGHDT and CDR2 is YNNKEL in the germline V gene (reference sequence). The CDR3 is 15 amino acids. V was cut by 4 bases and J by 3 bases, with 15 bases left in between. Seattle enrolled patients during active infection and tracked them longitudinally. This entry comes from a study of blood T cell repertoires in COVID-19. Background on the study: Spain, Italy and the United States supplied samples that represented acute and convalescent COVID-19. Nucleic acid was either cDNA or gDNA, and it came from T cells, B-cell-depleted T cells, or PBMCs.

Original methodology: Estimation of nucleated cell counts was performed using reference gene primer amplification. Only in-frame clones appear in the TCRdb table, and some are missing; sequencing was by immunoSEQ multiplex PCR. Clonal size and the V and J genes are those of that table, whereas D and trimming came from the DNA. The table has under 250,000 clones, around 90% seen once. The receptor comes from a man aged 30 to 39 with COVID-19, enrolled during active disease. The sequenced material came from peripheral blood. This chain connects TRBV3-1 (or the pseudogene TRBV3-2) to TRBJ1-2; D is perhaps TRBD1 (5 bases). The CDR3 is CASSPPGGNYYGYTF. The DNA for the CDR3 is TGTGCCAGCAGCCCTCCGGGGGGAAATTACTATGGCTACACCTTC.